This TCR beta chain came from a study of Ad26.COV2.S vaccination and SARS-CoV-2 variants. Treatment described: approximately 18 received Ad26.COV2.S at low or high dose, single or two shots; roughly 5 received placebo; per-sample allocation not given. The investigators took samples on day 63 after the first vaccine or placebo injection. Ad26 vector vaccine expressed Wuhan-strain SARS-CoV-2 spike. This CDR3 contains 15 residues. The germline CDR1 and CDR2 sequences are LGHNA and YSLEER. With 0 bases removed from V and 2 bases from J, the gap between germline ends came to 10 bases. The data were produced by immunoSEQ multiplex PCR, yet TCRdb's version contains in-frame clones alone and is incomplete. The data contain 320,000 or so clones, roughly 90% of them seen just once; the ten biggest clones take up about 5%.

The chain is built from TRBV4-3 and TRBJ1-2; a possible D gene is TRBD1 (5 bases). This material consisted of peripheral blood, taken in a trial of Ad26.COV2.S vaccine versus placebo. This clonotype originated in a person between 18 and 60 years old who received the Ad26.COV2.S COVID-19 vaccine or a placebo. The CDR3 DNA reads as TGCGCCAGCAGCCAAGATAGGGCAGGGAACTATGGCTACACCTTC. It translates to CASSQDRAGNYGYTF.